The T cell receptor (beta chain) described here comes from a study of prognosis after radiotherapy for stage I lung cancer. The CDR3 has 15 amino acids. CDR1 GTSNPN and CDR2 SVGIG come from the germline V gene (reference sequence). V dropped 7 bases and J dropped 0 bases, with 16 bases sitting between them. Study-level results: Unique TCR clone counts were lower following stereotactic body radiation therapy (median roughly 10,000 versus 7,000).

This clonotype has ten or more counts. Its antigen is unknown. Template was genomic DNA; TCR beta CDR3 amplified in two multiplex PCR rounds. Primers targeting each individual TRBV and TRBJ gene were applied in first-round PCR. TCRdb called the multiplex PCR reads again in MiXCR, with one record for every CDR3 protein. The table shows around 25,000 distinct CDR3 sequences, with 30% to 45% occurring only once. The chain recombines TRBV30 with TRBJ2-1; D remains ambiguous. The sequencing used PBMCs, collected before or after stereotactic body radiation therapy (not recorded which). The sequence was obtained from a donor over 45 with non-small cell lung cancer. The CDR3 sequence: CALSPPPGSYNEQFF. CDR3 nucleotide sequence: TGTGCCTTGAGCCCCCCACCAGGCTCCTACAATGAGCAGTTCTTC.